Each of the 20 T cell receptor beta chains below was sequenced from the same sample in a study of blood T cell repertoires in COVID-19. Measured with immunoSEQ multiplex PCR; TCRdb has only the in-frame clones, and not every one. The sample has approximately 530,000 clones, about 89% seen once. The sequenced sample consisted of peripheral blood. These receptors were collected from a woman between 45 and 60 years old with COVID-19, enrolled during active disease.

The V gene is TRBV10-3, the J gene TRBJ1-4; D call uncertain. CDR3 size: 16 residues. Trimming removed 0 bases at V and 0 bases at J, with 8 bases between. Looked up from germline, CDR1 is ENHRY and CDR2 is SYGVKD. Here the CDR3 reads CAISESEDATNEKLFF. CDR3 coding DNA: TGTGCCATCAGTGAGTCGGAGGATGCAACTAATGAAAAACTGTTTTTT.

In DNA, the CDR3 is TGCGCCAGCAGCCGAGATACAGGGGTCGATACTGAAGCTTTCTTT. The encoded protein is CASSRDTGVDTEAFF. The chain carries TRBV4-1 and TRBJ1-1, with TRBD1 matching 7 bases. J lost 5 bases, V lost 4 bases, and 10 bases had no gene match. In germline, CDR1 is MGHRA, CDR2 YSYEKL. This CDR3 has 15 amino acids.

This chain connects TRBV7-9 to TRBJ1-2, with D possibly matching TRBD1 (5 bases). Germline V gene sequence: CDR1 SEHNR, CDR2 FQNEAQ (reference sequence). This CDR3 is 15 amino acids long. Trimming removed 5 bases from V and 8 bases from J, with 21 bases in between. The CDR3 sequence is CASSPPNDSPGGYTF. The CDR3 DNA is TGTGCCAGCAGCCCCCCAAATGACAGCCCCGGAGGCTACACCTTC.

J is TRBJ2-2 and V is TRBV5-1, with D possibly being TRBD2 (7 bases). The CDR3 is made up of 16 amino acids. Germline CDR1 reads SGHRS; CDR2 reads YFSETQ. Trimming removed 4 bases from V and 1 base from J, with 14 bases in between. The CDR3, as DNA: TGCGCCAGCAGCCCCATGAGGGGGGGGAACACCGGGGAGCTGTTTTTT. Translated, it gives CASSPMRGGNTGELFF.

The genes are TRBV5-4 and TRBJ2-2; tentatively, D is TRBD1 (6 bases). Germline-derived CDR1 and CDR2 are SGHNT and YYREEE (reference sequence). The CDR3 covers 14 residues. Trimming removed 4 bases at V and 5 bases at J, with 12 bases between. This CDR3 is CASSPDQGTGELFF. CDR3 sequence (DNA): TGTGCCAGCAGCCCGGACCAGGGGACCGGGGAGCTGTTTTTT.

The chain links TRBV5-6 to TRBJ2-7; 7 bases map to TRBD1. Trimming cost V 2 bases and J 3 bases; bases outside gene matches: 2. Germline CDR1 is SGHDT and CDR2 is YYEEEE. The CDR3 is 13 amino acids. The CDR3 is CASSFGDSYEQYF. The CDR3 DNA reads TGTGCCAGCAGCTTTGGGGACAGCTACGAGCAGTACTTC. Complete variable domain (other parts from reference TRBV5-6 and TRBJ2-7): DAGVTQSPTHLIKTRGQQVTLRCSPKSGHDTVSWYQQALGQGPQFIFQYYEEEERQRGNFPDRFSGHQFPNYSSELNVNALLLGDSALYLCASSFGDSYEQYFGPGTRLTVT.

The chain joins TRBV12-3 or TRBV12-4 to TRBJ1-6; perhaps TRBD1 as D (6 bases). The CDR3 has 12 residues. Trimming took 6 bases from V and 8 from J, leaving 8 bases between them. The CDR3 region has the DNA TGTGCCAGCAGAACAGGGTATTCACCCCTCCACTTT. Protein product: CASRTGYSPLHF.

This chain uses TRBV7-9 with TRBJ1-2; D unclear. CDR3 length equals 12 residues. Germline V lookup: CDR1 SEHNR, CDR2 FQNEAQ (reference sequence). V lost 6 bases and J 0 bases, leaving 5 bases between the germline ends. The CDR3, as DNA: TGTGCCAGCAGGTCAGCTAACTATGGCTACACCTTC. Translating gives CASRSANYGYTF.

The rearrangement joins TRBV24-1 to TRBJ2-7; D is perhaps TRBD2 (6 bases). CDR1 and CDR2 (germline): KGHDR, SFDVKD. V gave up 5 bases and J gave up 4 bases, with 14 bases separating them. The CDR3 extends over 14 amino acids. CDR3 loop: CATSAPGGEYEQYF. CDR3 DNA: TGTGCCACCAGTGCCCCGGGCGGGGAGTACGAGCAGTACTTC.

The chain combines TRBV5-1 with TRBJ1-2; TRBD1 agrees at 9 bases. In germline, CDR1 is SGHRS, CDR2 YFSETQ. The junction had 7 bases not matched to a gene; V was cut back by 4 bases and J by 6 bases. The CDR3 loop spans 14 amino acids. The CDR3 loop is CASSGTGGGDGYTF. The CDR3 bases are TGCGCCAGCAGCGGAACAGGGGGCGGAGATGGCTACACCTTC.

The CDR3 bases are TGTGCCAGCAGCTCCTTCTACGAGCAGTACTTC. Translated: CASSSFYEQYF. The chain joins TRBV5-6 to TRBJ2-7; no clear D gene. The V end lost 3 bases, the J end lost 3 bases, and 4 bases lay between the germline ends. There are 11 residues in the CDR3. Germline V gene lookup returns CDR1 SGHDT and CDR2 YYEEEE.

The chain combines TRBV6-5 with TRBJ1-5; D gene ambiguous. This CDR3 is built from 15 residues. With 11 bases removed from V and 7 bases from J, the gap between germline ends came to 24 bases. CDR1 MNHEY and CDR2 SVGAGI come from the germline V gene. The CDR3: CAAGLPPGSAQPQHF. The CDR3 DNA follows: TGTGCCGCAGGACTCCCCCCGGGGAGTGCACAGCCCCAGCATTTT.

The rearrangement uses TRBV27 and TRBJ2-1; TRBD2 aligns across 11 bases. CDR1 is MNHEY, CDR2 SMNVEV, per germline (reference sequence). The CDR3 length is 14 residues. The V and J ends lost 4 bases and 7 bases, in that order; junction bases with no gene match: 3. CDR3 loop: CASSSLAGGNEQFF. For the CDR3, the DNA is TGTGCCAGCAGTTCTTTAGCGGGGGGGAATGAGCAGTTCTTC.

This clone was recorded once. V usage is TRBV18 and J usage is TRBJ1-4, with 8 bases identical to TRBD1. With 5 bases clipped from V and 0 bases from J, the junction kept 11 bases outside the gene matches. The germline V gene has CDR1 KGHSH and CDR2 LQKENI. This CDR3 is built from 18 residues. CDR3 sequence: CASSSGTGLTATNEKLFF. In DNA, the CDR3 is TGTGCCAGCTCATCCGGGACAGGCCTAACTGCAACTAATGAAAAACTGTTTTTT.

The chain combines TRBV4-1 with TRBJ2-3, with a weak D call TRBD1 (6 bases). V was cut by 4 bases and J by 5 bases, with 16 bases left in between. The CDR3 covers 15 residues. Germline CDR1 reads MGHRA; CDR2 reads YSYEKL. CDR3 sequence reads: CASSLTQTGRDTQYF. CDR3 nucleotide sequence: TGCGCCAGCAGCCTGACCCAGACAGGAAGAGATACGCAGTATTTT.

The chain combines TRBV6-6 with TRBJ1-1, with 7 bases fitting TRBD1. The CDR3 runs to 12 residues. With 5 bases clipped from V and 9 bases from J, the junction kept 6 bases outside the gene matches. CDR1 is MNHNY and CDR2 is SVGAGI in the germline V gene (reference sequence). CDR3 DNA sequence: TGTGCCAGCAGTACGGACAGGAGTAAAGCTTTCTTT. Translating gives CASSTDRSKAFF.

CDR3 nucleotide sequence: TGTGCCATCAGTCTGACAGGGAATGGCTACACCTTC. Residues: CAISLTGNGYTF. This chain uses TRBV10-3 with TRBJ1-2; 7 bases align to TRBD1. V trimming: 5 bases; J trimming: 6 bases; junction bases outside the gene matches: 3. Per the germline V gene, CDR1 is ENHRY and CDR2 is SYGVKD. The CDR3 runs 12 residues.

This clone appeared a single time. The CDR3, as DNA: TGTGCCAGCGGCCGGGGGGAGAACACTGAAGCTTTCTTT. Translating it yields CASGRGENTEAFF. This chain connects TRBV11-3 to TRBJ1-1, with a weak D call TRBD1 (5 bases). The CDR3 contains 13 residues. Germline loops: CDR1 SGHNT, CDR2 YENEEA. The germline V and J ends were trimmed by 8 bases and 1 base, with 11 bases remaining between them.

This clone occurred once. The V call is TRBV5-4, the J call TRBJ1-1, with 7 bases lining up with TRBD1. Trimming took 0 bases from V and 8 from J; bases not matched to a gene: 7. The CDR3 covers 14 residues. Germline CDR1 SGHNT, CDR2 YYREEE (reference sequence). The CDR3 DNA sequence: TGTGCCAGCAGCTTGGAGTTAGCGGGACAGGAAGCTTTCTTT. This encodes CASSLELAGQEAFF.

The genes are TRBV30 and TRBJ1-4, with D tentatively TRBD1 (6 bases). Germline V lookup: CDR1 GTSNPN, CDR2 SVGIG (reference sequence). CDR3 size: 14 residues. The germline V and J ends were trimmed by 5 bases and 3 bases, with 13 bases remaining between them. The CDR3 DNA reads TGTGCCTGGGAAGAGACAGGCTCTAATGAAAAACTGTTTTTT. Amino acids: CAWEETGSNEKLFF. Together with reference TRBV30 and TRBJ1-4, the CDR3 gives the full variable domain: SQTIHQWPATLVQPVGSPLSLECTVEGTSNPNLYWYRQAAGRGLQLLFYSVGIGQISSEVPQNLSASRPQDRQFILSSKKLLLSDSGFYLCAWEETGSNEKLFFGSGTQLSVL.